This T cell receptor (beta chain) is from a study of CD8+CD57+ T cells in acquired aplastic anemia. Background on the study: Quantities of DNA derived from sorted CD4+ and CD8+ cells averaged approximately 3.5 ug. Reads per healthy sample averaged around 10 million (CD4+) and some 11 million (CD8+). Study-wide findings and caveats: About 29 sequences, all CD8+ CDR3, were shared between patients and controls. Controls and patients did not differ significantly in CD8+ Simpson's diversity.

It was genomic DNA that served as the template for profiling TCR beta VDJ and CDR3. One entry per CDR3 protein, called by TCRdb with MiXCR from the reads. The sample shows 150,000 to 200,000 distinct CDR3 sequences, under 75% of them seen only once. V was pared by 1 base and J by 0 bases, with 19 bases between. Per the germline V gene, CDR1 is DFQATT and CDR2 is SNEGSKA (reference sequence). The CDR3 consists of 17 residues. This clonotype appeared a few times. The antigen is undetermined. The sample consisted of sorted CD4+, CD8+, or CD8+CD57+ T cells (not recorded which) from PBMCs. The source of this sequence is a human donor in good health. This chain links TRBV20-1 with TRBJ2-7, with TRBD2 as a possible D gene (6 bases). The CDR3 DNA reads as TGCAGTGCTAGAGCGGGAGAAAATCGACATAGCTCCTACGAGCAGTACTTC. Protein product: CSARAGENRHSSYEQYF.